The next 30 T cell receptor beta chains were all read from a single sample in a study of cytomegalovirus exposure and HLA in healthy donors. TCRdb's table, derived via immunoSEQ multiplex PCR, lists solely in-frame clones and lacks some. The table has 150,000 to 250,000 clones, around 80% seen once; the top ten hold 13%. The specimen sequenced was PBMCs. Receptors were obtained from a woman in her thirties in good health and CMV-seropositive.

The chain carries TRBV11-1 and TRBJ2-1, with 10 bases matching TRBD2. The V segment lost 6 bases and the J segment 7 bases; nucleotides outside the gene matches: 6. CDR1 SGHAT and CDR2 FQDESV come from the germline V gene (reference sequence). The CDR3 covers 14 residues. The CDR3: CASRPSGGNNEQFF. The CDR3 DNA sequence: TGTGCCAGCAGGCCTAGCGGGGGTAATAATGAGCAGTTCTTC.

This clone was seen just once. This chain uses TRBV27 with TRBJ1-2, with D maybe TRBD1 (5 bases). Trimming removed 4 bases at V and 8 bases at J, with 17 bases between. From germline, CDR1 is MNHEY and CDR2 SMNVEV (reference sequence). The CDR3 is 14 residues long. CDR3 bases: TGTGCCAGCAGTTATAGGAGGGCGGGGCACGGCTACACCTTC. Translation: CASSYRRAGHGYTF.

The rearrangement uses TRBV4-1 and TRBJ2-1, with 11 bases fitting TRBD2. The V gene's germline CDR1 is MGHRA and CDR2 YSYEKL. CDR3 size: 16 residues. Trimming cost V 2 bases and J 4 bases; bases outside gene matches: 4. CDR3 in amino acids: CASSQLGTSGYNEQFF. Written as DNA, the CDR3 is TGCGCCAGCAGCCAACTCGGGACTAGCGGATACAATGAGCAGTTCTTC.

This chain connects TRBV19 to TRBJ2-5; TRBD1 is a possible D gene (6 bases). Germline V gene sequence: CDR1 LNHDA, CDR2 SQIVND (reference sequence). V lost 5 bases, J lost 2 bases, and 12 bases lay in between. The CDR3 contains 14 residues. The CDR3 DNA sequence: TGTGCCAGTAGTGTCCTGACAGGACAAGAGACCCAGTACTTC. Protein product: CASSVLTGQETQYF.

This chain connects TRBV2 to TRBJ2-7; possibly TRBD2 for D (5 bases). Per germline, CDR1 SNHLY and CDR2 FYNNEI. This CDR3 is 10 amino acids long. Trimming stripped 6 bases from V and 9 bases from J, with 9 bases between. The CDR3 loop reads CASRVEGQYF. CDR3 DNA sequence: TGTGCCAGCAGAGTAGAGGGGCAGTACTTC.

The CDR3 loop is CAGLQGHLEAFF. In DNA form, the CDR3 reads TGTGCCGGCCTACAGGGACACCTTGAAGCTTTCTTT. The J gene is TRBJ1-1, the V gene TRBV30, with D possibly matching TRBD1 (6 bases). V dropped 8 bases and J dropped 7 bases, with 17 bases sitting between them. CDR1 and CDR2 from the germline V gene are GTSNPN and SVGIG (reference sequence). This CDR3 comprises 12 residues.

The V call is TRBV6-1, the J call TRBJ2-1, with 11 bases aligning to TRBD1. The V gene's germline CDR1 is MNHNS and CDR2 SASEGT. With V trimmed by 6 bases and J by 8 bases, 12 bases remained unmatched. The CDR3 spans 16 residues. As DNA, the CDR3 is TGTGCCAGCAGGGAACGGGGACAGGGGGTGTCGGATGAGCAGTTCTTC. This encodes CASRERGQGVSDEQFF.

The V gene is TRBV6-5, the J gene TRBJ2-2, with D uncertain. Trimming removed 3 bases at V and 5 bases at J, with 16 bases between. Germline CDR1 and CDR2: MNHEY and SVGAGI. The length of the CDR3 is 16 residues. The DNA for the CDR3 is TGTGCCAGCAGTTATCATGTGGCTGATCAAACCGGGGAGCTGTTTTTT. This encodes CASSYHVADQTGELFF.

This chain links TRBV11-2 with TRBJ1-2, with unresolved D. Trimming removed 1 base at V and 4 bases at J, with 10 bases between. The CDR3 runs to 14 residues. Germline CDR1 and CDR2: SGHAT and FQNNGV. The CDR3 DNA reads TGTGCCAGCAGCTTAGTGGCGGCAACCTATGGCTACACCTTC. Translating it yields CASSLVAATYGYTF.

The chain links TRBV29-1 to TRBJ2-5; D perhaps matches TRBD1 (5 bases). This CDR3 region has 15 residues. V was trimmed by 6 bases and J by 2 bases, leaving 19 bases between them. Germline V gene sequence: CDR1 SQVTM, CDR2 ANQGSEA. DNA of the CDR3: TGCAGCGTGGGAATAGGGGCATCGCGGCAAGAGACCCAGTACTTC. Amino acid sequence: CSVGIGASRQETQYF.

V is TRBV5-1 and J is TRBJ1-1; no definite D call. Trimming left V 0 bases short and J 4 bases short, with 13 bases between. The CDR3 runs to 15 residues. CDR1 and CDR2 from the germline V gene are SGHRS and YFSETQ. The CDR3 region has the DNA TGCGCCAGCAGCTTGGTTGTTGATGGAGGCACTGAAGCTTTCTTT. As protein: CASSLVVDGGTEAFF.

This chain connects TRBV28 to TRBJ1-5; TRBD1 might be the D (5 bases). The V gene's germline CDR1 is MDHEN and CDR2 SYDVKM. The CDR3 is made up of 15 amino acids. V was trimmed by 5 bases and J by 6 bases, leaving 17 bases between them. The CDR3 sequence: CASSPSGAPAQPQHF. In nucleotides, the CDR3 is TGTGCCAGCAGTCCCAGTGGGGCCCCGGCTCAGCCCCAGCATTTT.

The CDR3 protein is CASTTGGSSYEQYF. CDR3 in DNA: TGTGCCAGCACTACAGGGGGGAGCTCCTACGAGCAGTACTTC. The chain uses TRBV6-1 and TRBJ2-7; 8 bases match TRBD1. This CDR3 contains 14 residues. The germline V gene encodes CDR1 MNHNS and CDR2 SASEGT. V gave up 7 bases and J gave up 0 bases; unmatched junction bases: 5.

V and J are TRBV9 and TRBJ1-3; D may be TRBD1 (5 bases). The V end was cut by 4 bases, the J end by 0 bases, with 11 bases between. Germline V gene lookup returns CDR1 SGDLS and CDR2 YYNGEE. This CDR3 comprises 15 residues. The CDR3 bases are TGTGCCAGCAGCCCGGGACTAGACTCTGGAAACACCATATATTTT. It yields the protein CASSPGLDSGNTIYF. The full variable domain, completed using reference TRBV9 and TRBJ1-3, is DSGVTQTPKHLITATGQRVTLRCSPRSGDLSVYWYQQSLDQGLQFLIQYYNGEERAKGNILERFSAQQFPDLHSELNLSSLELGDSALYFCASSPGLDSGNTIYFGEGSWLTVV.

This rearrangement joins TRBV6-5 to TRBJ2-2; D gene uncertain. V lost 6 bases and J 7 bases, leaving 18 bases between the germline ends. Germline CDR1 MNHEY, CDR2 SVGAGI. The CDR3 covers 15 residues. CDR3: CASSPRGNAFGELFF. CDR3 sequence (DNA): TGTGCCAGCAGCCCTCGCGGCAATGCTTTCGGGGAGCTGTTTTTT.

A remark on this clone: An end of the junction differs from the germline gene, which may be a read error. The V call is TRBV7-7, the J call TRBJ2-3; D not resolved. Germline V lookup: CDR1 SSHAT, CDR2 FNYEAQ (reference sequence). The length of the CDR3 is 14 residues. The CDR3: CASSRSLSTDTQYF. The CDR3 DNA follows: TGTGCTAGCAGCCGTTCACTTAGCACAGATACGCAGTATTTT.

The chain employs TRBV28 and TRBJ2-1; tentative D call: TRBD1 (6 bases). Per germline, CDR1 MDHEN and CDR2 SYDVKM. There are 16 residues in the CDR3. The V end was cut by 7 bases, the J end by 3 bases, with 19 bases between. CDR3 sequence: CASTPVPGAYYNEQFF. CDR3 coding DNA: TGTGCCAGCACCCCGGTTCCAGGGGCATACTACAATGAGCAGTTCTTC.

The rearrangement links TRBV5-1 to TRBJ2-1; D is possibly TRBD1 (5 bases). V was trimmed by 5 bases and J by 5 bases, leaving 11 bases between them. There are 13 residues in the CDR3. CDR1 and CDR2 from the germline V gene are SGHRS and YFSETQ. The CDR3 loop is CASRRGSNNEQFF. The CDR3 DNA reads as TGCGCCAGCAGAAGGGGTTCCAACAATGAGCAGTTCTTC.

The rearrangement uses TRBV9 and TRBJ2-3; maybe TRBD2 (6 bases). Trimming shortened V by 4 bases and J by 2 bases, and 17 bases separated the two germline ends. The CDR3 extends over 16 amino acids. Germline values: CDR1 SGDLS, CDR2 YYNGEE. DNA for the CDR3: TGTGCCAGCAGCCCCGAAAGTGGCGGGAACACAGATACGCAGTATTTT. Translated, it gives CASSPESGGNTDTQYF.

This chain connects TRBV5-6 to TRBJ1-2; 7 positions match TRBD1. CDR3 size: 16 residues. Germline CDR1 and CDR2: SGHDT and YYEEEE. Trimming removed 4 bases from V and 8 bases from J; junction bases left unmatched: 17. The CDR3 protein is CASSPNAGTADGGYTF. The CDR3 DNA follows: TGTGCCAGCAGCCCCAACGCGGGGACAGCGGATGGGGGCTACACCTTC.

This clone was found a few times. The chain combines TRBV19 with TRBJ2-1; possibly TRBD2 for D (6 bases). The CDR3 has 11 amino acids. CDR1 is LNHDA and CDR2 is SQIVND in the germline V gene (reference sequence). The V end lost 7 bases, the J end lost 9 bases, and 10 bases lay between the germline ends. The DNA of the CDR3 is TGTGCCAGTACCCTGGGGGGTGAGCAGTTCTTC. This translates into CASTLGGEQFF.

The J gene is TRBJ1-3, the V gene TRBV6-5; D ambiguous. V lost 6 bases to trimming and J lost 4 bases, with 16 bases between them. The CDR3 loop spans 15 amino acids. Germline V lookup: CDR1 MNHEY, CDR2 SVGAGI. CDR3 sequence: CASSPHREIGNTIYF. The CDR3, as DNA: TGTGCCAGCAGCCCTCATCGGGAAATCGGAAACACCATATATTTT.

This clone was seen a few times. The chain recombines TRBV18 with TRBJ1-5; 7 bases agree with TRBD1. The V and J ends lost 4 bases and 5 bases, in that order; junction bases with no gene match: 5. Germline CDR1 and CDR2: KGHSH and LQKENI. CDR3 size: 14 residues. CDR3 in amino acids: CASSRDSGDQPQHF. The CDR3 coding sequence is TGTGCCAGCTCACGGGACAGTGGGGATCAGCCCCAGCATTTT.

The chain is built from TRBV29-1 and TRBJ2-2, with TRBD2 matching 12 bases. The V and J ends lost 6 bases and 10 bases, in that order; junction bases with no gene match: 6. This CDR3 is built from 13 residues. Germline V lookup: CDR1 SQVTM, CDR2 ANQGSEA. This CDR3 reads CSVRTSGISELFF. The CDR3 DNA reads as TGCAGCGTCCGGACTAGCGGGATTTCGGAGCTGTTTTTT.

For this clone: Because the CDR3's place on the DNA is in doubt, the DNA is left out and the CDR3 is given as listed by TCRdb. The chain is built from TRBV19 and TRBJ2-2; TRBD2 is taken as the D call from the table, unchecked against the DNA. Inclusive of both ends, the CDR3 amounts to 15 amino acids. Germline loops: CDR1 LNHDA, CDR2 SQIVND (reference sequence). The chain's CDR3 is CASSEVVLRAGELFF.

This clone came up a few times. The chain recombines TRBV7-9 with TRBJ1-1; D is unclear. Germline V lookup: CDR1 SEHNR, CDR2 FQNEAQ (reference sequence). Trimming left V 5 bases short and J 4 bases short, with 11 bases between. CDR3 length equals 13 residues. In DNA form, the CDR3 reads TGTGCCAGCAGCCCCTCGGGGTTCACTGAAGCTTTCTTT. This encodes CASSPSGFTEAFF.

This clone was observed a handful of times. The chain has TRBV11-2 and TRBJ1-2; possible D gene TRBD1, 5 bases. Germline CDR1 is SGHAT and CDR2 is FQNNGV. With 7 bases removed from V and 7 bases from J, the gap between germline ends came to 19 bases. The CDR3 has 14 residues. This CDR3 reads CASTTPWRGSGYTF. The DNA for the CDR3 is TGTGCCAGCACCACCCCATGGAGGGGAAGTGGCTACACCTTC.

V and J are TRBV2 and TRBJ2-7, with 13 positions matching TRBD2. Germline V gene sequence: CDR1 SNHLY, CDR2 FYNNEI. The CDR3 consists of 13 residues. CDR3 amino acids: CAWTSGSSYEQYF. The CDR3 DNA follows: TGTGCGTGGACTAGCGGGAGCTCCTACGAGCAGTACTTC.

The gene calls are TRBV29-1 and TRBJ1-2; D remains unclear. Germline V lookup: CDR1 SQVTM, CDR2 ANQGSEA. V was trimmed by 5 bases and J by 2 bases, leaving 6 bases between them. CDR3 size: 11 residues. CDR3 loop: CSVYENYGYTF. DNA for the CDR3: TGCAGCGTTTACGAGAACTATGGCTACACCTTC.

The V and J genes are TRBV27 and TRBJ2-2, with 7 bases aligning to TRBD1. Losses at the gene ends were 6 bases for V and 5 bases for J; bases not matched to a gene: 15. This CDR3 contains 17 residues. Germline CDR1 MNHEY, CDR2 SMNVEV (reference sequence). The CDR3, as DNA: TGTGCCAGCAGCCCAGGACCGGGACAGCTTGTTACCGGGGAGCTGTTTTTT. Protein sequence: CASSPGPGQLVTGELFF.